This T cell receptor (beta chain) was identified during a study of graft-versus-host responses after intestinal transplantation. Regarding this clone: The antigen is unknown. The sample holds other DNA sequences that translate to the same CDR3.

Study-wide results and limits: Early post-transplant HvG declines were associated with peak circulating GvH clone levels.

TCRdb's copy holds only in-frame clones and misses some; the assay was immunoSEQ multiplex PCR. Among around 96,000 clones, about 90% were seen once, and the ten largest hold around 0.17%. CDR3 size: 14 residues. Germline V gene lookup returns CDR1 SNHLY and CDR2 FYNNEI. Trimming removed 6 bases from V and 7 bases from J, with 13 bases in between. This specimen consisted of unstimulated CD4+ T cells sorted from spleen or lymph node cells, obtained before intestinal transplant. This sequence originates from a human donor who received an intestinal transplant. This rearrangement joins TRBV2 to TRBJ1-6; possible D gene TRBD1, 6 bases. The CDR3 reads CASSLGQPNSPLHF. Here the CDR3 DNA reads TGTGCCAGCAGCCTGGGACAACCGAATTCACCCCTCCACTTT. The full variable domain, in which reference TRBV2 and TRBJ1-6 provide the parts outside the CDR3, is EPEVTQTPSHQVTQMGQEVILRCVPISNHLYFYWYRQILGQKVEFLVSFYNNEISEKSEIFDDQFSVERPDGSNFTLKIRSTKLEDSAMYFCASSLGQPNSPLHFGNGTRLTVT.